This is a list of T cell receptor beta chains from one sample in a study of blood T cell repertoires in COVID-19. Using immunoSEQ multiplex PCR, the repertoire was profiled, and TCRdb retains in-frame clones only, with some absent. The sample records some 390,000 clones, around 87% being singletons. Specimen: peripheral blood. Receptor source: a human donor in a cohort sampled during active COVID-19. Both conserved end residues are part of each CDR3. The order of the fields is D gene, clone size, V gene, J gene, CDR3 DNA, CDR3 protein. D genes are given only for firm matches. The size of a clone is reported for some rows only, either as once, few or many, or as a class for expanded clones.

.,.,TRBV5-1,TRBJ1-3,TGCGCCAGCAGCTTACTTGGGGGGTTCTCTGGAAACACCATATATTTT,CASSLLGGFSGNTIYF
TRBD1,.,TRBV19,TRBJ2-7,TGTGCCAGTAGTATGGGGACAGGGGGCCCCTACGAGCAGTACTTC,CASSMGTGGPYEQYF
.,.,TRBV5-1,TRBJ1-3,TGCGCCAGCAGATATTCTGCGGGGGGTCTAGCAGGAAACACCATATATTTT,CASRYSAGGLAGNTIYF
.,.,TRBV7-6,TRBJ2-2,TGTGCCAGCAGCGCAAGAGGATACGGGATGGGCACCGGGGAGCTGTTTTTT,CASSARGYGMGTGELFF
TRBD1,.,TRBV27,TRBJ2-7,TGTGCCAGCAGTAGGGACAGGGCCCCTTACCACGAGCAGTACTTC,CASSRDRAPYHEQYF
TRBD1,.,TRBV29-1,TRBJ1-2,TGCAGCGTTGGACGGACAGGGGGGAACTATGGCTACACCTTC,CSVGRTGGNYGYTF
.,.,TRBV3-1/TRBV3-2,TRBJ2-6,TGTGCCAGCAGCCAAGTTAACAGGGCTGGGGCCAACGTCCTGACTTTC,CASSQVNRAGANVLTF
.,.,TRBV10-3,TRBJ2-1,TGTGCCATCAGTGAGTCCCCCACACAGGGTGGGGGTTGGAATGAGCAGTTCTTC,CAISESPTQGGGWNEQFF
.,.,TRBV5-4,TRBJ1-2,TGTGCCAGCAGCTCATCGACAGGCTCCTATGGCTACACCTTC,CASSSSTGSYGYTF
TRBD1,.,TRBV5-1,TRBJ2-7,TGCGCCAGCAGCCCCCAGGGACAGGGGCCCTACGAGCAGTACTTC,CASSPQGQGPYEQYF
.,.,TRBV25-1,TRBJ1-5,TGTGCCAGCAGTGAATGGTCAGGGGCTGGGGCCCAGCATTTT,CASSEWSGAGAQHF
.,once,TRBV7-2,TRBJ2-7,TGTGCCAGCAGCCTGGGCCTCAGCTCCTACGAGCAGTACTTC,CASSLGLSSYEQYF
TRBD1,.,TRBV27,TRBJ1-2,TGTGCCAGCAGTCCACAGGGGGCGAGAGGCTACACCTTC,CASSPQGARGYTF
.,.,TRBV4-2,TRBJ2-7,TGTGCCAGCAGCCAAGTAGGTAGGGGGTACGAGCAGTACTTC,CASSQVGRGYEQYF
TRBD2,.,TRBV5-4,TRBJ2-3,TGTGCCAGCAGCCCCGGGACTAGTCTCACAGATACGCAGTATTTT,CASSPGTSLTDTQYF
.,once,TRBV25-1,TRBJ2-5,TGTGCCAGCAGGCTAGAACAAGAGACCCAGTACTTC,CASRLEQETQYF
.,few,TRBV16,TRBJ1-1,TGTGCCAGCAGCCAATCGCGGGGAGGAGCTTTCTTT,CASSQSRGGAFF
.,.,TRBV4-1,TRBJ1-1,TGCGCCAGCAGTGCTAAGGGGGGGAGAATACTCACTGAAGCTTTCTTT,CASSAKGGRILTEAFF
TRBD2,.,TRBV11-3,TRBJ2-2,TGTGCCAGCAGCGGACTAGCGGGGGAAACCGGGGAGCTGTTTTTT,CASSGLAGETGELFF
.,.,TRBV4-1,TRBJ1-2,TGCGCCAGCAGCCAAGAAGGGGCTCCATCATATGGCTACACCTTC,CASSQEGAPSYGYTF
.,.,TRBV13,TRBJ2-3,TGTGCCAGCGCCCCAGCGACGGGAGGCACAGATACGCAGTATTTT,CASAPATGGTDTQYF
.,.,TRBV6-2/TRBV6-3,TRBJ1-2,TGTGCCAGCAGTTACTCGACAGAGAGCTATGGCTACACCTTC,CASSYSTESYGYTF
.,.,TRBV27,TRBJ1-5,TGTGCCAGCAGCCCACAGGGCCCCCAGCCCCAGCATTTT,CASSPQGPQPQHF
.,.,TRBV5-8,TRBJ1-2,TGTGCCAGCAGCTTGTGGGGCCAGGGTCTGTTTGGCTACACCTTC,CASSLWGQGLFGYTF
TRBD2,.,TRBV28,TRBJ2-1,TGTGCCAGCACCTCTCTAGGCGGGAGCGCCTACAATGAGCAGTTCTTC,CASTSLGGSAYNEQFF
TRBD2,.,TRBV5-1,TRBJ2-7,TGCGCCAGCAGCCTGGCGGGGGTCACCTACGAGCAGTACTTC,CASSLAGVTYEQYF
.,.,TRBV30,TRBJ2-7,TGTGCCTGGAACTTGAACTCCTACGAGCAGTACTTC,CAWNLNSYEQYF
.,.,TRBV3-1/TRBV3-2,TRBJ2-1,TGTGCCAGCAGCCAAGAGTGGCGGTACAATGAGCAGTTCTTC,CASSQEWRYNEQFF